The sequence of this TCR beta chain was determined in a study of read filtering for tumor transcriptome and immune sequencing. Molecular barcoded adaptors covering alpha/delta and beta/gamma chains were used on approximately 440 ng RNA. TCRdb re-analysed the reads in MiXCR, keeping a single row per CDR3 protein. The profile covers about 15,000 distinct CDR3 sequences, with 20% appearing a single time and 80% taken by the ten largest. A note on this clonotype: This sequence may be a read error, since a much larger clone differs from it by one base.

The germline V gene encodes CDR1 SGHTA and CDR2 FQGNSA. The CDR3 covers 15 residues. Trimming took 1 base from V and 2 from J; bases not matched to a gene: 5. Sequenced material: a population of CD138-negative cells sorted from bone marrow. The TCR sequence derives from a donor at least 40 years old with multiple myeloma. The chain uses TRBV7-2 and TRBJ2-7, with 7 bases aligning to TRBD1. As DNA, the CDR3 is TGTGCCAGCAGCTTAGTTCGGGACAGCCCCTACGAGCAGTACTTC. This encodes CASSLVRDSPYEQYF.